The 31 T cell receptor beta chains below all came from one sample that was sequenced in a study of cytomegalovirus exposure and HLA in healthy donors (dated by TCRdb to between 2016 and 2019). To prepare the library, the immunoSEQ multiplex PCR assay was applied. For the multiplex PCR, a mixture combining 60 forward primers for TCR Vbeta segments and 13 reverse primers for TCR Jbeta segments was used. TCRdb limited this immuneACCESS table to in-frame rearrangements with V and J called. A share of clones is missing; checked studies link under half to unresolved V genes, and the rest is unexplained. This sample gives about 180,000 clones in total; over 65% of them show up just once. The ten top clones hold around 3.4% of the sample. The sequenced sample was PBMCs. These receptors originate from a woman in her sixties in good health and CMV-seropositive.

V gene TRBV4-3 combines with J gene TRBJ2-7, with 8 bases lining up with TRBD2. J gave up 5 bases and V 2 bases, and 5 bases lay outside the gene matches. The CDR3 has 14 amino acids. The germline CDR1 and CDR2 sequences are LGHNA and YSLEER. The CDR3 DNA sequence: TGCGCCAGCAGCCAACGGGGGGGCGTCGACGAGCAGTACTTC. As protein: CASSQRGGVDEQYF.

The chain employs TRBV30 and TRBJ1-1; tentative D call: TRBD1 (5 bases). The CDR3 is 15 residues long. V was shortened by 4 bases and J by 1 base, with 16 bases between the two germline ends. The germline CDR1 and CDR2 sequences are GTSNPN and SVGIG (reference sequence). The CDR3 sequence: CAWKPRRQQNTEAFF. CDR3 coding DNA: TGTGCCTGGAAGCCCAGAAGACAGCAGAACACTGAAGCTTTCTTT.

This chain uses TRBV19 with TRBJ2-1, with D hard to call. CDR3 length: 16 residues. Germline V gene data show CDR1 as LNHDA and CDR2 as SQIVND (reference sequence). The germline V and J ends were trimmed by 4 bases and 0 bases, with 13 bases remaining between them. CDR3 protein: CASSTLAALSYNEQFF. Written as DNA, the CDR3 is TGTGCCAGTAGTACCCTGGCGGCCCTCTCCTACAATGAGCAGTTCTTC.

The chain employs TRBV2 and TRBJ1-1; 9 positions agree with TRBD1. Germline V gives CDR1 SNHLY, CDR2 FYNNEI. Unmatched junction bases numbered 9, after V lost 8 bases and J lost 5 bases. CDR3 length: 14 residues. CDR3 amino acids: CASSQTGGFTEAFF. The CDR3 region has the DNA TGTGCCAGCTCCCAAACAGGGGGCTTTACTGAAGCTTTCTTT.

Comments on this clone: The junction does not match germline at one end; this may be a read error. The V call is TRBV6-1, the J call TRBJ2-1, with TRBD1 identical over 7 bases. Germline CDR1 reads MNHNS; CDR2 reads SASEGT. The CDR3 loop spans 13 amino acids. CDR3 loop: CASSELRGQGQLF. The DNA for the CDR3 is TGTGCCAGCAGTGAATTAAGGGGGCAGGGGCAGCTCTTC.

The chain carries TRBV19 and TRBJ2-3; TRBD1 might be the D (6 bases). Deletions cut 3 bases from V and 5 bases from J, with 12 bases between. The CDR3 is 14 amino acids. CDR1 is LNHDA, CDR2 SQIVND, per germline (reference sequence). CDR3 bases: TGTGCCAGTAGTATGGGGGCCGTGATAGATACGCAGTATTTT. It is translated as CASSMGAVIDTQYF.

In DNA, the CDR3 is TGTGCCAGCAAGGGAGCCCCAGATACGCAGTATTTT. Amino acid sequence: CASKGAPDTQYF. The V gene is TRBV6-5, the J gene TRBJ2-3; TRBD2 is a possible D gene (5 bases). Trimming took 7 bases from V and 4 from J, leaving 9 bases between them. Per germline, CDR1 MNHEY and CDR2 SVGAGI. This CDR3 has 12 amino acids.

The chain couples TRBV11-3 to TRBJ1-4; D call uncertain. The CDR3 extends over 15 amino acids. Deletions cut 1 base from V and 4 bases from J, with 10 bases between. The germline CDR1 and CDR2 sequences are SGHNT and YENEEA. CDR3 nucleotides: TGTGCCAGCAGCTTAGCGACAAACCTTAATGAAAAACTGTTTTTT. Protein product: CASSLATNLNEKLFF.

This clone was counted once. The V and J genes are TRBV6-1 and TRBJ1-1; TRBD1 matches at 9 bases. V was clipped by 6 bases and J by 4 bases; unmatched bases: 6. The CDR3 sequence is 14 residues long. In germline, CDR1 is MNHNS, CDR2 SASEGT. Here the CDR3 reads CASSEQGATTEAFF. The CDR3 DNA reads TGTGCCAGCAGCGAACAGGGGGCGACCACTGAAGCTTTCTTT.

V usage is TRBV5-1 and J usage is TRBJ2-1, with TRBD1 matching over 10 bases. This CDR3 spans 14 amino acids. V lost 4 bases to trimming and J lost 8 bases; unmatched junction nucleotides: 6. CDR1 SGHRS and CDR2 YFSETQ come from the germline V gene. CDR3 bases: TGCGCCAGCAGCAGGGACAGGGGCCGGGATGAGCAGTTCTTC. Translated: CASSRDRGRDEQFF.

This chain joins TRBV5-1 and TRBJ2-5; TRBD1 aligns across 11 bases. The CDR3 totals 16 residues. In germline, CDR1 is SGHRS, CDR2 YFSETQ. The trim removed 4 bases at V and 2 bases at J, leaving 7 bases unmatched. The CDR3 reads CASSLSGQGGQETQYF. The CDR3 region has the DNA TGCGCCAGCAGCCTCTCGGGACAGGGGGGACAAGAGACCCAGTACTTC.

The chain combines TRBV18 with TRBJ2-5; 13 nucleotides agree with TRBD2. Germline values: CDR1 KGHSH, CDR2 LQKENI. V lost 2 bases and J lost 2; bases outside the gene matches: 5. CDR3 length equals 17 residues. As DNA, the CDR3 is TGTGCCAGCTCACCAGCAACTAGCGGGGGGGTTCAAGAGACCCAGTACTTC. This gives the protein CASSPATSGGVQETQYF.

The chain couples TRBV7-3 to TRBJ1-1, with D maybe TRBD1 (5 bases). CDR3 length equals 15 residues. The germline CDR1 and CDR2 sequences are SGHTA and FQGTGA. Trimming stripped 5 bases from V and 0 bases from J, with 13 bases between. The CDR3 here is CASSAGQILNTEAFF. The CDR3 DNA reads as TGTGCCAGCAGCGCGGGGCAGATCTTGAACACTGAAGCTTTCTTT. Full variable domain (remainder filled in from reference TRBV7-3 and TRBJ1-1): GAGVSQTPSNKVTEKGKYVELRCDPISGHTALYWYRQSLGQGPEFLIYFQGTGAADDSGLPNDRFFAVRPEGSVSTLKIQRTERGDSAVYLCASSAGQILNTEAFFGQGTRLTVV.

This chain links TRBV6-1 with TRBJ2-5, with 14 positions matching TRBD2. This CDR3 has 15 amino acids. CDR1 and CDR2 (germline): MNHNS, SASEGT. V dropped 4 bases and J dropped 7; count of bases not matched to a gene: 5. The CDR3, as DNA: TGTGCCAGCAGTGTGACTAGCGGGAGGGAGGGGACCCAGTACTTC. This codes for CASSVTSGREGTQYF.

This chain joins TRBV19 and TRBJ2-1, with TRBD2 matching 9 bases. The CDR3 is 16 amino acids. Germline loops: CDR1 LNHDA, CDR2 SQIVND (reference sequence). Trimming took 4 bases from V and 4 from J; bases not matched to a gene: 8. DNA of the CDR3: TGTGCCAGTAGTACGTTTAGCGGGGGCCCGTACAATGAGCAGTTCTTC. It yields the protein CASSTFSGGPYNEQFF.

This sequence joins TRBV5-4 and TRBJ1-6; weak D call: TRBD1 (5 bases). V lost 0 bases, J lost 6 bases, and 19 bases lay in between. The CDR3 covers 18 residues. CDR1 SGHNT and CDR2 YYREEE come from the germline V gene (reference sequence). As DNA, the CDR3 is TGTGCCAGCAGCTTGGAAGGGCTAGGGGCTTCCCGTAATTCACCCCTCCACTTT. Translation: CASSLEGLGASRNSPLHF. The full variable domain, completed using reference TRBV5-4 and TRBJ1-6, is ETGVTQSPTHLIKTRGQQVTLRCSSQSGHNTVSWYQQALGQGPQFIFQYYREEENGRGNFPPRFSGLQFPNYSSELNVNALELDDSALYLCASSLEGLGASRNSPLHFGNGTRLTVT.

The chain combines TRBV7-8 with TRBJ2-5; TRBD1 matches 10 bases. The germline V gene encodes CDR1 SGHVS and CDR2 FQNEAQ. Trimming took 5 bases from V and 5 from J; bases not matched to a gene: 14. This CDR3 spans 17 amino acids. CDR3 residues: CASSPLAGTGVGETQYF. The DNA of the CDR3 is TGTGCCAGCAGCCCCCTGGCCGGGACAGGGGTTGGCGAGACCCAGTACTTC.

The rearrangement links TRBV7-2 to TRBJ2-7; tentative D call: TRBD2 (5 bases). The CDR3 covers 13 residues. Deletions cut 5 bases from V and 3 bases from J, with 11 bases between. Germline CDR1 is SGHTA and CDR2 is FQGNSA. CDR3 residues: CASSPNEGYEQYF. In DNA, the CDR3 is TGTGCCAGCAGCCCGAACGAGGGCTACGAGCAGTACTTC.

This chain links TRBV30 with TRBJ1-2, with D tentatively TRBD1 (6 bases). The CDR3 consists of 15 residues. The V gene's germline CDR1 is GTSNPN and CDR2 SVGIG (reference sequence). Trimming removed 4 bases at V and 0 bases at J, with 15 bases between. CDR3 bases: TGTGCCTGGACTTTCCCTGGACAGTCTAACTATGGCTACACCTTC. Its translation: CAWTFPGQSNYGYTF.

This clone was recorded a few times. The chain carries TRBV5-1 and TRBJ2-7; D might be TRBD2 (6 bases). Germline CDR1 and CDR2: SGHRS and YFSETQ. V was trimmed by 4 bases and J by 2 bases, leaving 13 bases between them. The CDR3 runs 14 residues. The CDR3 sequence is CASSAYREPYEQYF. CDR3 nucleotides: TGCGCCAGCAGCGCGTACCGGGAGCCCTACGAGCAGTACTTC.

This chain connects TRBV5-1 to TRBJ2-5, with D hard to call. V lost 4 bases to trimming and J lost 3 bases, with 13 bases between them. The CDR3 sequence is 14 residues long. Germline V CDR1 and CDR2: SGHRS, YFSETQ. CDR3 residues: CASSPALAEETQYF. The CDR3 DNA reads TGCGCCAGCAGCCCGGCCCTGGCGGAAGAGACCCAGTACTTC.

The table lists this clone with a few counts. This chain connects TRBV27 to TRBJ1-1; D may be TRBD1 (5 bases). The V gene's germline CDR1 is MNHEY and CDR2 SMNVEV (reference sequence). The CDR3 is made up of 15 amino acids. Trimming pared 5 bases from V and 5 bases from J, leaving 18 bases between. The DNA for the CDR3 is TGTGCCAGCAGTCCTCGTCAGGGATTAGTGACTGAAGCTTTCTTT. Its protein product is CASSPRQGLVTEAFF.

The chain joins TRBV11-2 to TRBJ2-1, with 10 bases lining up with TRBD2. The CDR3 spans 16 residues. In germline, CDR1 is SGHAT, CDR2 FQNNGV. V shed 6 bases, J shed 0 bases, and the junction held 5 bases outside the gene matches. The chain's CDR3 is CASRRLAGSSYNEQFF. The CDR3, as DNA: TGTGCCAGCAGGCGACTAGCGGGCAGCTCCTACAATGAGCAGTTCTTC.

The chain employs TRBV5-1 and TRBJ2-1; D perhaps matches TRBD2 (6 bases). V lost 2 bases to trimming and J lost 9 bases, with 15 bases between them. Germline values: CDR1 SGHRS, CDR2 YFSETQ. The CDR3 runs 14 residues. The CDR3, as DNA: TGCGCCAGCAGCTTCCTACCGGGAGTAGGTGAGCAGTTCTTC. It codes for CASSFLPGVGEQFF.

The chain uses TRBV30 and TRBJ1-1; tentatively, D is TRBD1 (6 bases). The ends were cut back, 2 bases at V and 4 bases at J, with 20 bases in the middle. Germline assignment: CDR1 GTSNPN and CDR2 SVGIG (reference sequence). This CDR3 spans 16 amino acids. For the CDR3, the DNA is TGTGCCTGGAGTAGAATGCGACAATCCAGGGGCACTGAAGCTTTCTTT. This gives the protein CAWSRMRQSRGTEAFF. Looking up the rest from reference TRBV30 and TRBJ1-1 gives the full variable domain: SQTIHQWPATLVQPVGSPLSLECTVEGTSNPNLYWYRQAAGRGLQLLFYSVGIGQISSEVPQNLSASRPQDRQFILSSKKLLLSDSGFYLCAWSRMRQSRGTEAFFGQGTRLTVV.

This rearrangement joins TRBV10-3 to TRBJ1-6, with 7 bases that match TRBD1. Germline CDR1 is ENHRY and CDR2 is SYGVKD. The CDR3 is made up of 15 amino acids. V was pared by 6 bases and J by 4 bases, with 6 bases of the junction left unmatched. CDR3: CAIREDRSYNSPLHF. The CDR3 region has the DNA TGTGCCATCAGGGAGGACAGGAGTTATAATTCACCCCTCCACTTT.

This chain links TRBV7-3 with TRBJ1-3; no definite D call. The CDR3 runs 13 residues. Germline V CDR1 and CDR2: SGHTA, FQGTGA. V was cut by 5 bases and J by 3 bases, with 8 bases left in between. CDR3 DNA sequence: TGTGCCAGCAGCGGAGGCCTTGGAAACACCATATATTTT. Translating it yields CASSGGLGNTIYF.

The genes are TRBV14 and TRBJ2-7; 8 bases are shared with TRBD1. V lost 2 bases to trimming and J lost 0 bases; unmatched junction nucleotides: 3. The CDR3 extends over 15 amino acids. CDR1 and CDR2 from the germline V gene are SGHDN and FVKESK. DNA of the CDR3: TGTGCCAGCAGCCAAAAGGACAGGGACTCCTACGAGCAGTACTTC. Amino acid sequence: CASSQKDRDSYEQYF.

The V gene is TRBV18, the J gene TRBJ1-2; perhaps TRBD1 as D (5 bases). The CDR3 is made up of 13 amino acids. Looked up from germline, CDR1 is KGHSH and CDR2 is LQKENI. The V end was cut by 3 bases, the J end by 8 bases, with 13 bases between. In DNA, the CDR3 is TGTGCCAGCTCACCGGGCGGGGGAGGCGGCTACACCTTC. Protein sequence: CASSPGGGGGYTF.

The CDR3 loop reads CASDRGQFYSNQPQHF. The CDR3 DNA reads TGTGCCAGCGACAGGGGACAATTTTATAGCAATCAGCCCCAGCATTTT. The chain uses TRBV28 and TRBJ1-5; TRBD1 matches at 8 bases. Germline V CDR1 and CDR2: MDHEN, SYDVKM. The CDR3 has 16 residues. Trimming took 8 bases from V and 0 from J; bases not matched to a gene: 9.

The DNA for the CDR3 is TGTGCCAGCAGCTTAGGGACAGGGGACGAGCAGTACTTC. It translates to CASSLGTGDEQYF. V is TRBV7-2 and J is TRBJ2-7; 9 positions match TRBD1. This CDR3 is 13 amino acids long. V lost 1 base and J lost 5; bases outside the gene matches: 0. Germline CDR1 and CDR2: SGHTA and FQGNSA.